This T cell receptor beta chain was obtained from a study of early stage breast cancer tumors. Study-wide points: Comparing each tissue with blood distinguished tumor from normal in most of the 16 patients.

This normal breast sample came from a site roughly 2-4.5 cm away from the tumor. Often about 85-330 mg of normal breast tissue was needed for DNA. Trimming took 0 bases from V and 2 from J, leaving 7 bases between them. CDR1 is MNHEY, CDR2 SVGAGI, per germline. The CDR3 consists of 14 residues. Each sample had two DNA replicates, roughly 0.5 ug blood or roughly 1.6 ug tissue. The data were produced by immunoSEQ multiplex PCR, yet TCRdb's version contains in-frame clones alone and is incomplete. This sample carries 2,700 or so clones, about 65% of them seen once, and the ten largest clones take 20% to 25%. Comments on this clone: Its specificity is not known.

The chain joins TRBV6-5 to TRBJ2-5, with D unclear. Sequenced: normal breast tissue next to the tumor. The sequence was collected from a person aged 50-59 years with breast cancer. The CDR3 nucleotides read TGTGCCAGCAGTTACTCGGAAGGACAAGAGACCCAGTACTTC. Its protein is CASSYSEGQETQYF.